One sample yielded the 6 T cell receptor beta chains listed below, sequenced in a study of blood T cell repertoires in COVID-19. Here immunoSEQ multiplex PCR was the method, and the copy in TCRdb shows in-frame clones only, minus some. This sample has more than 300,000 clones; approximately 85% occur once, and the top ten carry roughly 1.6%. Sequencing used peripheral blood. Source of these receptors: a woman in her fifties or sixties with acute or convalescent COVID-19.

The rearrangement joins TRBV7-8 to TRBJ2-1; 14 bases are a match to TRBD2. The CDR3 extends over 16 amino acids. Trimming took 5 bases from V and 6 from J; bases not matched to a gene: 6. Germline-derived CDR1 and CDR2 are SGHVS and FQNEAQ. The CDR3 DNA reads as TGTGCCAGCAGCCCGGGACTAGCGGGAGCTGTCAATGAGCAGTTCTTC. It yields the protein CASSPGLAGAVNEQFF.

A word on this clone: The sample has other DNA sequences that encode this CDR3 too. This sequence joins TRBV28 and TRBJ2-3; 13 bases are shared with TRBD2. This CDR3 contains 16 residues. Germline V gives CDR1 MDHEN, CDR2 SYDVKM. Trimming cost V 6 bases and J 1 base; bases outside gene matches: 4. This CDR3 reads CASSLTSGRGTDTQYF. CDR3 DNA: TGTGCCAGCAGCTTAACTAGCGGGAGGGGCACAGATACGCAGTATTTT.

The genes are TRBV5-1 and TRBJ2-7; D uncertain. CDR3 length: 15 amino acids. V gave up 0 bases and J gave up 0 bases, with 10 bases separating them. The germline CDR1 and CDR2 sequences are SGHRS and YFSETQ. The CDR3 loop is CASSLGGVSSYEQYF. In DNA, the CDR3 is TGCGCCAGCAGCTTGGGCGGCGTGAGCTCCTACGAGCAGTACTTC.

The chain recombines TRBV7-2 with TRBJ2-7; 11 nucleotides line up with TRBD1. Germline V gives CDR1 SGHTA, CDR2 FQGNSA. This CDR3 is built from 14 residues. Unmatched junction bases numbered 6, after V lost 6 bases and J lost 5 bases. The CDR3 nucleotides are TGTGCCAGCAGGTTGGACAGGGGGCGGAACGAGCAGTACTTC. It translates to CASRLDRGRNEQYF.

The rearrangement joins TRBV6-5 to TRBJ2-7, with D perhaps TRBD1 (6 bases). The V end was cut by 8 bases, the J end by 6 bases, with 17 bases between. The length of the CDR3 is 13 residues. CDR1 and CDR2 from the germline V gene are MNHEY and SVGAGI. The CDR3 reads CASPKEGEREQYF. The CDR3 bases are TGTGCCAGCCCCAAAGAGGGGGAACGCGAGCAGTACTTC.

The CDR3 bases are TGTGCCAGCAGTCCGCCACAGGGTAATAATGAAAAACTGTTTTTT. This codes for CASSPPQGNNEKLFF. The chain couples TRBV28 to TRBJ1-4, with D tentatively TRBD1 (6 bases). V was clipped by 5 bases and J by 4 bases, with 14 bases between them. The CDR3 extends over 15 amino acids. Germline values: CDR1 MDHEN, CDR2 SYDVKM.